Below are 30 T cell receptor beta chains sequenced from a single sample in a study of shared clonotypes between healthy human individuals. Sequenced by immunoSEQ multiplex PCR; TCRdb stores in-frame clones only, minus some. This table has millions of clones, roughly 96% appearing once. Source material: naive CD4+ T cells sorted from blood. The subset is: CD45RA+ positively selected. The receptors were gathered from a man younger than 35 in good health.

For the CDR3, the DNA is TGTGCCAGCAGTCACACAGGGGGCGCGGCTTTCTTT. Translated, it gives CASSHTGGAAFF. This sequence joins TRBV6-1 and TRBJ1-1; 9 bases agree with TRBD1. Looked up from germline, CDR1 is MNHNS and CDR2 is SASEGT. CDR3 length equals 12 residues. V dropped 5 bases and J dropped 11; count of bases not matched to a gene: 6.

The V gene is TRBV18, the J gene TRBJ2-7, with a tentative D call TRBD1 (6 bases). This CDR3 region has 13 residues. Germline values: CDR1 KGHSH, CDR2 LQKENI. V lost 2 bases to trimming and J lost 12 bases, with 17 bases between them. The CDR3 coding sequence is TGTGCCAGCTCACCATCTGATATGACAGGCGGGTACTTC. This codes for CASSPSDMTGGYF.

The rearrangement links TRBV7-9 to TRBJ2-2; D gene uncertain. The CDR3 runs 13 residues. Germline CDR1 and CDR2: SEHNR and FQNEAQ (reference sequence). V gave up 3 bases and J gave up 6 bases, with 8 bases separating them. In DNA, the CDR3 is TGTGCCAGCAGCTTTCAGCCGGCCGGGGAGCTGTTTTTT. This encodes CASSFQPAGELFF.

The rearrangement joins TRBV4-3 to TRBJ2-1, with 11 bases fitting TRBD2. Losses at the gene ends were 0 bases for V and 9 bases for J; bases not matched to a gene: 4. Germline V gene data show CDR1 as LGHNA and CDR2 as YSLEER. The CDR3 sequence is 15 residues long. CDR3 bases: TGCGCCAGCAGCCAAGAAACTAGCGGGAGTACTGAGCAGTTCTTC. It translates to CASSQETSGSTEQFF.

On this clone itself: Additional DNA sequences in this sample encode the identical CDR3. V gene TRBV9 combines with J gene TRBJ2-1, with 10 bases lining up with TRBD1. V lost 3 bases and J lost 3; bases outside the gene matches: 3. CDR3 length: 15 amino acids. Germline V gene data show CDR1 as SGDLS and CDR2 as YYNGEE. The CDR3 is CASSGGQGGYNEQFF. CDR3 sequence (DNA): TGTGCCAGCAGCGGAGGACAGGGGGGCTACAATGAGCAGTTCTTC.

The V gene is TRBV7-8, the J gene TRBJ2-7; D perhaps matches TRBD1 (6 bases). V shed 2 bases and J shed 0 bases, with 11 bases lying between them. CDR3 length: 15 amino acids. The germline CDR1 and CDR2 sequences are SGHVS and FQNEAQ. The CDR3 DNA sequence: TGTGCCAGCAGCTTACAGGGGTTAATCTCCTACGAGCAGTACTTC. It translates to CASSLQGLISYEQYF.

The chain employs TRBV19 and TRBJ2-2; weak D call: TRBD1 (6 bases). The V gene lost 8 bases and the J gene lost 1 base, with 14 bases spanning the gap. The length of the CDR3 is 15 residues. Looked up from germline, CDR1 is LNHDA and CDR2 is SQIVND (reference sequence). This CDR3 is CASGGGQRNTGELFF. CDR3 coding DNA: TGTGCCAGTGGTGGAGGACAGAGGAACACCGGGGAGCTGTTTTTT.

Concerning this clone itself: Other DNA sequences in this sample translate to the same CDR3. CDR3 loop: CAISESAGDNSPLHF. Written as DNA, the CDR3 is TGTGCCATCAGTGAGTCCGCAGGCGATAATTCACCCCTCCACTTT. The chain carries TRBV10-3 and TRBJ1-6, with D unresolved. This CDR3 region has 15 residues. V gave up 0 bases and J gave up 5 bases, with 8 bases separating them. Germline CDR1 reads ENHRY; CDR2 reads SYGVKD.

This chain uses TRBV4-1 with TRBJ2-1; perhaps D is TRBD1 or TRBD2 (5 bases each). Germline V gene data show CDR1 as MGHRA and CDR2 as YSYEKL. Trimming stripped 1 base from V and 7 bases from J, with 14 bases between. CDR3 length: 15 amino acids. The DNA for the CDR3 is TGCGCCAGCAGCCAAGGAACAGGAGGTAAAAATGAGCAGTTCTTC. Translation: CASSQGTGGKNEQFF.

CDR3 protein: CASSAGTGGVGTGYTF. The CDR3 nucleotides read TGTGCCAGCAGCGCCGGGACAGGGGGCGTCGGGACTGGCTACACCTTC. This chain links TRBV5-4 with TRBJ1-2; 12 bases are a match to TRBD1. Germline V CDR1 and CDR2: SGHNT, YYREEE (reference sequence). This CDR3 spans 16 amino acids. Unmatched junction bases numbered 11, after V lost 4 bases and J lost 7 bases. Combining the CDR3 with reference TRBV5-4 and TRBJ1-2 gives the whole variable domain ETGVTQSPTHLIKTRGQQVTLRCSSQSGHNTVSWYQQALGQGPQFIFQYYREEENGRGNFPPRFSGLQFPNYSSELNVNALELDDSALYLCASSAGTGGVGTGYTFGSGTRLTVV.

The rearrangement uses TRBV6-1 and TRBJ2-7; no clear D gene. The CDR3 is 15 amino acids. Trimming took 2 bases from V and 3 from J, leaving 14 bases between them. The germline CDR1 and CDR2 sequences are MNHNS and SASEGT. DNA of the CDR3: TGTGCCAGCAGTGAAACGCTAGGCCTTAACTACGAGCAGTACTTC. Translation gives CASSETLGLNYEQYF.

The V gene is TRBV2, the J gene TRBJ1-3, with D perhaps matching TRBD1 (5 bases). From germline, CDR1 is SNHLY and CDR2 FYNNEI. This CDR3 spans 14 amino acids. The V and J ends lost 6 bases and 0 bases respectively, with 9 bases between them. CDR3 protein: CASSAGHSGNTIYF. DNA of the CDR3: TGTGCCAGCAGCGCCGGACACTCTGGAAACACCATATATTTT.

J is TRBJ1-2 and V is TRBV5-1, with a weak D call TRBD1 (6 bases). CDR1 is SGHRS and CDR2 is YFSETQ in the germline V gene. The CDR3 is 14 amino acids. The V end lost 0 bases, the J end lost 8 bases, and 14 bases lay between the germline ends. This CDR3 is CASSLEQGNKGYTF. DNA for the CDR3: TGCGCCAGCAGCTTGGAACAGGGAAATAAAGGCTACACCTTC.

The chain carries TRBV4-1 and TRBJ1-1; unclear D gene. The V and J ends lost 1 base and 2 bases respectively, with 11 bases between them. Germline CDR1 is MGHRA and CDR2 is YSYEKL. The CDR3 is made up of 15 amino acids. Here the CDR3 DNA reads TGCGCCAGCAGCCAAGTAGCAGATTATAACACTGAAGCTTTCTTT. Protein: CASSQVADYNTEAFF.

J is TRBJ1-5 and V is TRBV19; D unclear. V lost 4 bases to trimming and J lost 0 bases, with 7 bases between them. The CDR3 totals 14 residues. Per the germline V gene, CDR1 is LNHDA and CDR2 is SQIVND (reference sequence). CDR3 DNA sequence: TGTGCCAGTAGTAGTTCCGCTAGCAATCAGCCCCAGCATTTT. This sequence encodes CASSSSASNQPQHF.

V gene TRBV7-2 combines with J gene TRBJ2-6; D is unresolved. The CDR3 loop spans 15 amino acids. Germline V CDR1 and CDR2: SGHTA, FQGNSA. V gave up 3 bases and J gave up 3 bases, with 9 bases separating them. CDR3 nucleotide sequence: TGTGCCAGCAGCTTTTTACGGTTTGGGGCCAACGTCCTGACTTTC. It is translated as CASSFLRFGANVLTF. The variable domain in full, completed from reference TRBV7-2 and TRBJ2-6, reads GAGVSQSPSNKVTEKGKDVELRCDPISGHTALYWYRQSLGQGLEFLIYFQGNSAPDKSGLPSDRFSAERTGGSVSTLTIQRTQQEDSAVYLCASSFLRFGANVLTFGAGSRLTVL.

The chain uses TRBV29-1 and TRBJ1-1; D remains unclear. Germline assignment: CDR1 SQVTM and CDR2 ANQGSEA. V lost 3 bases and J 1 base, leaving 12 bases between the germline ends. The CDR3 extends over 14 amino acids. The CDR3 region is CSVEVSSRNTEAFF. The DNA for the CDR3 is TGCAGCGTTGAGGTTTCATCCCGGAACACTGAAGCTTTCTTT.

This clone was detected only once. The CDR3 sequence is CASSPKRQGWYTEAFF. Here the CDR3 DNA reads TGCGCCAGCAGCCCGAAGCGGCAGGGTTGGTACACTGAAGCTTTCTTT. The V call is TRBV4-3, the J call TRBJ1-1; a weak D match, TRBD1 (5 bases). CDR1 is LGHNA, CDR2 YSLEER, per germline. This CDR3 is built from 16 residues. V was trimmed by 4 bases and J by 3 bases, leaving 18 bases between them.

This clone was observed once. The V gene is TRBV21-1, the J gene TRBJ2-2; whether TRBD1, the table's D call, matches the DNA was not checked. TRBV21-1 is labeled a pseudogene. This CDR3 spans 15 amino acids. The CDR3: CASSERQGNTGELFF. The CDR3 DNA is TGTGCCAGCAGCGAACGACAGGGGAACACCGGGGAGCTGTTTTTT.

The rearrangement links TRBV10-3 to TRBJ1-1, with TRBD1 matching 7 bases. CDR3 length equals 14 residues. Trimming cost V 6 bases and J 1 base; bases outside gene matches: 5. Germline assignment: CDR1 ENHRY and CDR2 SYGVKD. The CDR3 nucleotides read TGTGCCATCAGCACGACAGGGAGGAACACTGAAGCTTTCTTT. Protein product: CAISTTGRNTEAFF.

The rearrangement links TRBV15 to TRBJ1-2; a possible D gene is TRBD1 (5 bases). The CDR3 is 13 amino acids. Germline loops: CDR1 LNHNV, CDR2 YYDKDF (reference sequence). V was pared by 1 base and J by 6 bases, with 9 bases between. In DNA form, the CDR3 reads TGTGCCACCAGCAGAGTGCAGGGAAATGGCTACACCTTC. Protein product: CATSRVQGNGYTF.

A note on this clone: The same CDR3 also results from other DNA sequences found in this sample. CDR3 nucleotides: TGTGCCTGGAGACAGGGATCCTACAATGAGCAGTTCTTC. The encoded protein is CAWRQGSYNEQFF. This chain links TRBV30 with TRBJ2-1; TRBD1 is a possible D gene (6 bases). Germline CDR1 GTSNPN, CDR2 SVGIG (reference sequence). V shed 3 bases and J shed 1 base, with 7 bases lying between them. The length of the CDR3 is 13 residues.

The chain combines TRBV2 with TRBJ2-4; TRBD2 is a possible D gene (5 bases). This CDR3 has 14 residues. V was trimmed by 7 bases and J by 8 bases, leaving 18 bases between them. Germline values: CDR1 SNHLY, CDR2 FYNNEI. The CDR3 DNA reads as TGTGCCAGCAAAGATACGGGATTAGTGGACATTCAGTACTTC. Protein: CASKDTGLVDIQYF.

This chain uses TRBV6-6 with TRBJ1-2; 9 bases match TRBD1. Germline V gene data show CDR1 as MNHNY and CDR2 as SVGAGI (reference sequence). The CDR3 spans 15 residues. V trimming: 7 bases; J trimming: 8 bases; junction bases outside the gene matches: 14. The CDR3 bases are TGTGCCAGCAACCCCTCCCGGGACAGGGAAGGGGGCTACACCTTC. Translating it yields CASNPSRDREGGYTF.

Points on this clone: Other DNA sequences from this sample encode an identical CDR3 as well. This chain links TRBV5-1 with TRBJ2-2, with 8 bases that match TRBD1. V trimming: 0 bases; J trimming: 4 bases; junction bases outside the gene matches: 8. This CDR3 region has 17 residues. Germline V gives CDR1 SGHRS, CDR2 YFSETQ. The CDR3 DNA follows: TGCGCCAGCAGCTTGGCTGGACAGGGCGCGGGCACCGGGGAGCTGTTTTTT. It codes for CASSLAGQGAGTGELFF.

CDR3: CASSQALAQGHGYTF. CDR3 nucleotides: TGCGCCAGCAGCCAAGCTCTGGCACAGGGGCATGGCTACACCTTC. The rearrangement links TRBV4-3 to TRBJ1-2; 7 nucleotides agree with TRBD1. Germline CDR1 is LGHNA and CDR2 is YSLEER. CDR3 length: 15 residues. V was clipped by 1 base and J by 6 bases; unmatched bases: 8.

The rearrangement uses TRBV7-9 and TRBJ2-2; D gene uncertain. V lost 1 base and J lost 0, with 9 bases in between. The CDR3 is 16 amino acids. Germline loops: CDR1 SEHNR, CDR2 FQNEAQ (reference sequence). The CDR3: CASSLESVSNTGELFF. The CDR3, as DNA: TGTGCCAGCAGCTTAGAATCGGTTTCGAACACCGGGGAGCTGTTTTTT.

V usage is TRBV14 and J usage is TRBJ2-7; no clear D. The CDR3 has 13 amino acids. The V gene's germline CDR1 is SGHDN and CDR2 FVKESK. V lost 3 bases, J lost 10 bases, and 16 bases lay in between. CDR3 region: CASSQQDPDPQYF. The CDR3 nucleotides read TGTGCCAGCAGCCAGCAGGACCCAGACCCCCAGTACTTC.

In DNA form, the CDR3 reads TGTGCCAGCAGCCCGAGGACAGGGGGACATGGAGGCTACACCTTC. Amino acids: CASSPRTGGHGGYTF. The rearrangement links TRBV5-6 to TRBJ1-2; 10 bases agree with TRBD1. After removal of 4 bases from V and 8 bases from J, the junction contained 11 bases not matched to a gene. The CDR3 has 15 residues. From germline, CDR1 is SGHDT and CDR2 YYEEEE.

In this sample, this clone turned up once. The rearrangement uses TRBV5-6 and TRBJ2-1, with 9 bases identical to TRBD1. V lost 4 bases and J lost 5; bases outside the gene matches: 7. CDR1 is SGHDT and CDR2 is YYEEEE in the germline V gene. CDR3 length: 15 amino acids. This CDR3 is CASSGNRGLDNEQFF. CDR3 nucleotides: TGTGCCAGCAGCGGGAACAGGGGGCTGGACAATGAGCAGTTCTTC.